A single sample is the source of the 31 T cell receptor beta chains below, sequenced in a study of human CD8 memory T cell subsets. UMI-labeled 5' RACE was used, and it produced the TCR beta libraries. No DNA is given; TCRdb re-called the 5' RACE reads and lists each CDR3 protein once. This sample contains 11,000 or so distinct CDR3 sequences. The material sequenced was CD8+ T cells from PBMCs. These receptors came from a human donor in good health.

V and J are TRBV4-2 and TRBJ1-5. Germline CDR1 reads LGHNA; CDR2 reads YNFKEQ. The CDR3 is made up of 16 amino acids. The CDR3 loop is CASSQDPWDENQPQHF.

The chain has TRBV10-3 and TRBJ2-3. CDR1 and CDR2 from the germline V gene are ENHRY and SYGVKD. CDR3 size: 15 residues. The chain's CDR3 is CAIRDQRIRTDTQYF.

This clonotype is medium-sized by frequency. The CDR3 sequence: CSVEDRPLDYHLREQYF. The chain has TRBV29-1 and TRBJ2-7; the D call from TCRdb, TRBD2, cannot be confirmed without DNA. The length of the CDR3 is 17 residues. The germline gives CDR1 SQVTM, CDR2 ANQGSEA.

This chain links TRBV29-1 with TRBJ2-5; TCRdb indicates TRBD2, and absent DNA this call remains unverified. CDR1 is SQVTM and CDR2 is ANQGSEA in the germline V gene. The CDR3 is 16 residues long. CDR3 residues: CSVHYPQREYQETQYF.

The J gene is TRBJ2-2, the V gene TRBV7-8; as DNA is missing, the TRBD2 call by TCRdb cannot be tested. The CDR3 loop spans 17 amino acids. Germline CDR1 and CDR2: SGHVS and FQNEAQ. The CDR3 protein is CASSTGLLAVYTGELFF.

The CDR3 region is CASSESREYNYGYTF. The genes are TRBV10-2 and TRBJ1-2. This CDR3 is 15 amino acids long. Looked up from germline, CDR1 is WSHSY and CDR2 is SAAADI.

The chain has TRBV28 and TRBJ2-1. Per germline, CDR1 MDHEN and CDR2 SYDVKM. The CDR3 totals 16 residues. This CDR3 is CASSPLSGRSYNEQFF.

The chain carries TRBV10-3 and TRBJ1-2. CDR1 is ENHRY, CDR2 SYGVKD, per germline. CDR3 length: 13 residues. The CDR3 here is CAISEWVTYGYTF.

The chain recombines TRBV29-1 with TRBJ2-7; without DNA, the TCRdb call of TRBD1 cannot be checked. Germline assignment: CDR1 SQVTM and CDR2 ANQGSEA. The CDR3 has 13 residues. CDR3: CSVKTGDSYEQYF.

This chain joins TRBV5-1 and TRBJ2-7; with no DNA, the TCRdb D assignment of TRBD1 cannot be verified. The CDR3 length is 15 residues. Per germline, CDR1 SGHRS and CDR2 YFSETQ. Here the CDR3 reads CASSPRDIGSYEQYF. Full variable domain (outside the CDR3, taken from reference TRBV5-1 and TRBJ2-7): KAGVTQTPRYLIKTRGQQVTLSCSPISGHRSVSWYQQTPGQGLQFLFEYFSETQRNKGNFPGRFSGRQFSNSRSEMNVSTLELGDSALYLCASSPRDIGSYEQYFGPGTRLTVT.

The CDR3 protein is CASTRPDRASYEQYF. The chain recombines TRBV6-2 or TRBV6-3 with TRBJ2-7. Germline CDR1 MNHEY, CDR2 SVGEGT. The CDR3 loop spans 15 amino acids.

The V gene is TRBV29-1, the J gene TRBJ2-5; the TRBD2 assignment by TCRdb is unverifiable without DNA. Germline-derived CDR1 and CDR2 are SQVTM and ANQGSEA. The CDR3 has 14 amino acids. The CDR3 protein is CSVASSGLQETQYF.

The V and J genes are TRBV15 and TRBJ2-1. The CDR3 consists of 14 residues. Looked up from germline, CDR1 is LNHNV and CDR2 is YYDKDF (reference sequence). The CDR3 loop is CATSPRAAYNEQFF. Drawing the rest from reference TRBV15 and TRBJ2-1, the complete variable domain is DAMVIQNPRYQVTQFGKPVTLSCSQTLNHNVMYWYQQKSSQAPKLLFHYYDKDFNNEADTPDNFQSRRPNTSFCFLDIRSPGLGDTAMYLCATSPRAAYNEQFFGPGTRLTVL.

The CDR3: CASSLQGHEQYF. V gene TRBV4-1 combines with J gene TRBJ2-7; absent DNA, TCRdb's TRBD1 call cannot be checked. Germline CDR1 MGHRA, CDR2 YSYEKL. This CDR3 spans 12 amino acids.

V gene TRBV5-1 combines with J gene TRBJ2-5. CDR1 and CDR2 (germline): SGHRS, YFSETQ. CDR3 size: 14 residues. The CDR3 spells CASSWGTSRETQYF.

This clonotype is called large (0.1 to 1%) based on its frequency. The V and J genes are TRBV29-1 and TRBJ2-7. The CDR3 sequence is 13 residues long. CDR1 is SQVTM and CDR2 is ANQGSEA in the germline V gene. The CDR3 here is CSVETGSPYEQYF.

This chain links TRBV27 with TRBJ2-7. CDR3 length equals 14 residues. In germline, CDR1 is MNHEY, CDR2 SMNVEV (reference sequence). CDR3 sequence: CASRLLDGAYEQYF.

The J gene is TRBJ2-3, the V gene TRBV30. The CDR3 has 14 residues. Germline V gene lookup returns CDR1 GTSNPN and CDR2 SVGIG (reference sequence). The CDR3 here is CAWSHASGADTQYF.

In terms of frequency, this clonotype is medium-sized. V and J are TRBV4-3 and TRBJ2-2; TCRdb reports TRBD2, a call that lacks DNA to check it against. Germline values: CDR1 LGHNA, CDR2 YSLEER. This CDR3 is 14 amino acids long. The CDR3 protein is CASSQAERAGELFF.

According to its frequency, this clonotype is medium-sized. The rearrangement links TRBV7-9 to TRBJ2-7; TCRdb proposes TRBD1, but this gene call is untestable without DNA. CDR3 length equals 13 residues. Per the germline V gene, CDR1 is SEHNR and CDR2 is FQNEAQ (reference sequence). CDR3 protein: CASSLPGSYEQYF.

This clonotype ranks as medium-sized (0.01 to 0.1%) in terms of frequency. CDR3 sequence: CASSLRFGGFGTEAFF. V usage is TRBV5-1 and J usage is TRBJ1-1; TCRdb calls TRBD1, which cannot be checked without DNA. The CDR3 runs 16 residues. Per the germline V gene, CDR1 is SGHRS and CDR2 is YFSETQ.

This chain joins TRBV20-1 and TRBJ2-1; checking the TCRdb D call of TRBD2 is not possible without DNA. CDR1 DFQATT and CDR2 SNEGSKA come from the germline V gene (reference sequence). The length of the CDR3 is 18 residues. CDR3 region: CSARDIVRSGVDYNEQFF.

V usage is TRBV9 and J usage is TRBJ2-5; TCRdb calls TRBD1, which cannot be checked without DNA. Germline V gene lookup returns CDR1 SGDLS and CDR2 YYNGEE. The CDR3 contains 16 residues. CDR3 in amino acids: CASSVTGGEVGQTQYF.

This chain uses TRBV18 with TRBJ2-7; lacking DNA, the TRBD1 call made by TCRdb goes unchecked. Germline values: CDR1 KGHSH, CDR2 LQKENI. CDR3 length equals 14 residues. CDR3 in amino acids: CASSPPDGTYEQYF.

The J gene is TRBJ2-1, the V gene TRBV6-4. CDR3 length: 14 amino acids. Germline V lookup: CDR1 MRHNA, CDR2 SNTAGT. The CDR3 region is CASSDFTSYNEQFF.

This clonotype is classed as medium-sized by frequency. V is TRBV7-6 and J is TRBJ1-2; TCRdb gives TRBD1 as the D gene, but with no DNA this cannot be confirmed. Germline CDR1 reads SGHVS; CDR2 reads FNYEAQ. CDR3 size: 15 residues. The CDR3 sequence is CASSLDPGQGYGYTF.

This chain connects TRBV11-2 to TRBJ2-3; without DNA, the TCRdb call of TRBD2 cannot be checked. Germline V gene data show CDR1 as SGHAT and CDR2 as FQNNGV. The length of the CDR3 is 16 residues. CDR3 sequence: CASSFSGRAMADTQYF.

The J gene is TRBJ2-3, the V gene TRBV14; with no DNA, the TCRdb D assignment of TRBD2 cannot be verified. This CDR3 has 13 amino acids. CDR1 and CDR2 from the germline V gene are SGHDN and FVKESK. The CDR3 sequence is CASSQSGTNTQYF. The whole variable domain, remainder taken from reference TRBV14 and TRBJ2-3, is EAGVTQFPSHSVIEKGQTVTLRCDPISGHDNLYWYRRVMGKEIKFLLHFVKESKQDESGMPNNRFLAERTGGTYSTLKVQPAELEDSGVYFCASSQSGTNTQYFGPGTRLTVL.

This sequence joins TRBV4-3 and TRBJ2-1; the TCRdb call, TRBD1, lacks DNA for checking. The CDR3 spans 15 residues. CDR1 is LGHNA, CDR2 YSLEER, per germline. The CDR3 spells CASSQSGPSYNEQFF.

The chain employs TRBV10-3 and TRBJ2-2; TCRdb designates TRBD1, a call that cannot be tested without DNA. This CDR3 comprises 16 residues. Germline-derived CDR1 and CDR2 are ENHRY and SYGVKD. CDR3 protein: CAISRRAETNTGELFF.

The gene calls are TRBV19 and TRBJ2-1; TCRdb proposes TRBD2, but this gene call is untestable without DNA. CDR3 length equals 14 residues. In germline, CDR1 is LNHDA, CDR2 SQIVND (reference sequence). The CDR3 region is CATRTTNSYNEQFF.